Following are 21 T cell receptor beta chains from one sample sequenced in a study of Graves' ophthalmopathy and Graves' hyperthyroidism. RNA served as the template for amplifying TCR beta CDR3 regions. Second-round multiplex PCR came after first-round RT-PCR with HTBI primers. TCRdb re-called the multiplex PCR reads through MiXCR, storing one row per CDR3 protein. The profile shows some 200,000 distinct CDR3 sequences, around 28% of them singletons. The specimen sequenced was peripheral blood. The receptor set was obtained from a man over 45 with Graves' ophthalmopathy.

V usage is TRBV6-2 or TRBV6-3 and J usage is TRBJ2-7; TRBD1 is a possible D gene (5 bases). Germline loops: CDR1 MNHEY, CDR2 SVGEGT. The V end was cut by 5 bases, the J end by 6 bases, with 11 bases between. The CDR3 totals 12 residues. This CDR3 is CASSPGWVEQYF. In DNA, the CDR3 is TGTGCCAGCAGTCCAGGGTGGGTCGAGCAGTACTTC.

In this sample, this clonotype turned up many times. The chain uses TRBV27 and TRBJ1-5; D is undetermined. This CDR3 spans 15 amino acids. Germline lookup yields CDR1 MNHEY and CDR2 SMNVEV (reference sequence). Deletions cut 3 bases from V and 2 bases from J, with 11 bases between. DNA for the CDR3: TGTGCCAGCAGTTTTGGAGGGAGCGGCAATCAGCCCCAGCATTTT. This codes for CASSFGGSGNQPQHF.

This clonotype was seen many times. CDR3 loop: CAISESPGETQYF. As DNA, the CDR3 is TGTGCCATCAGTGAGTCGCCGGGAGAGACCCAGTACTTC. The rearrangement joins TRBV10-3 to TRBJ2-5, with no clear D. CDR3 length: 13 amino acids. V was trimmed by 0 bases and J by 4 bases, leaving 6 bases between them. In germline, CDR1 is ENHRY, CDR2 SYGVKD.

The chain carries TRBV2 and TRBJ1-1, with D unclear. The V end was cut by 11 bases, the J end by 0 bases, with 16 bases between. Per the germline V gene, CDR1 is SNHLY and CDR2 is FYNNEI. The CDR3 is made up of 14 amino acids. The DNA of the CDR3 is TGTGCCCCCCCAAGGCAGGTCATGAACACTGAAGCTTTCTTT. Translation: CAPPRQVMNTEAFF. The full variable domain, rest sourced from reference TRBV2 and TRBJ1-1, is EPEVTQTPSHQVTQMGQEVILRCVPISNHLYFYWYRQILGQKVEFLVSFYNNEISEKSEIFDDQFSVERPDGSNFTLKIRSTKLEDSAMYFCAPPRQVMNTEAFFGQGTRLTVV.

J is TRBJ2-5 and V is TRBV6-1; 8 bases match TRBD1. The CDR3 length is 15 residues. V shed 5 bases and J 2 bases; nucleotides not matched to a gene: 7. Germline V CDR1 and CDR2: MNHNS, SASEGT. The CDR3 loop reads CASSPTQGEQETQYF. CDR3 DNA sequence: TGTGCCAGCAGTCCGACACAGGGGGAGCAAGAGACCCAGTACTTC.

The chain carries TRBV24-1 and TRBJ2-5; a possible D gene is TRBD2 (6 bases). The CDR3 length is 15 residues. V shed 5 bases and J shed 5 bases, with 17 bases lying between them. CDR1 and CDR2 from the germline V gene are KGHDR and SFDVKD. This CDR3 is CATSAGAGIGETQYF. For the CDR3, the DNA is TGTGCCACCAGTGCGGGAGCAGGGATTGGCGAGACCCAGTACTTC.

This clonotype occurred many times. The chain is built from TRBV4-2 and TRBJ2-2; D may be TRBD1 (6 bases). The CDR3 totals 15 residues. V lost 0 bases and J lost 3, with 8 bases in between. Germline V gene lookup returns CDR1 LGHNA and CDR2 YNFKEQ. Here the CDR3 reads CASSQDGQYTGELFF. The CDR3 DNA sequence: TGTGCCAGCAGCCAAGACGGACAGTACACCGGGGAGCTGTTTTTT.

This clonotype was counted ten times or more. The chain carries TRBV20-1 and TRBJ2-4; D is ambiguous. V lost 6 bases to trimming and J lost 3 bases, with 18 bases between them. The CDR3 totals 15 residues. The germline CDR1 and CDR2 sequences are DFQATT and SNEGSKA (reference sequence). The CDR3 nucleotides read TGCAGTGCAAAAAGCCCAGGCGGTGGCAAAAACATTCAGTACTTC. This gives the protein CSAKSPGGGKNIQYF.

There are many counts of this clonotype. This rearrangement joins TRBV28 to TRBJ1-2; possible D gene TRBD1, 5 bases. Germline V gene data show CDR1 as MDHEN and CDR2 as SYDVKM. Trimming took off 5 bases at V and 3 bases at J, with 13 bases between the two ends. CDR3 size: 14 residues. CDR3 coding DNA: TGTGCCAGCAGTCGGACCGAAGGGGACTATGGCTACACCTTC. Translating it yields CASSRTEGDYGYTF.

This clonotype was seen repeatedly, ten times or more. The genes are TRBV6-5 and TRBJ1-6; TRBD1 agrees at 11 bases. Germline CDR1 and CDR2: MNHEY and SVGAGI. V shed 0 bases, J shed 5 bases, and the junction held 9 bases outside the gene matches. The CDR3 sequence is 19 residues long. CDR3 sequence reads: CASSYSPPGTGGHNSPLHF. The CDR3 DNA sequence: TGTGCCAGCAGTTACTCTCCTCCCGGGACAGGGGGTCATAATTCACCCCTCCACTTT.

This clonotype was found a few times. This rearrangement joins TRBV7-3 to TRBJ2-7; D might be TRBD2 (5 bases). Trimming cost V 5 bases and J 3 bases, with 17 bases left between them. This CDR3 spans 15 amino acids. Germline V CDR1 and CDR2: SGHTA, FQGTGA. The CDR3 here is CASSPSPGRGYEQYF. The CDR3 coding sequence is TGTGCCAGCAGCCCGAGCCCAGGACGGGGCTACGAGCAGTACTTC.

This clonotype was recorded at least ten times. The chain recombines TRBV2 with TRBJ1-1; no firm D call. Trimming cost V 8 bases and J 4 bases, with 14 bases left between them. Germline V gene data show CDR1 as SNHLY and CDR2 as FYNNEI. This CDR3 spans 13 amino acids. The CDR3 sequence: CASGESLSTEAFF. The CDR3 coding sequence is TGTGCCAGCGGGGAGAGCCTCAGCACTGAAGCTTTCTTT.

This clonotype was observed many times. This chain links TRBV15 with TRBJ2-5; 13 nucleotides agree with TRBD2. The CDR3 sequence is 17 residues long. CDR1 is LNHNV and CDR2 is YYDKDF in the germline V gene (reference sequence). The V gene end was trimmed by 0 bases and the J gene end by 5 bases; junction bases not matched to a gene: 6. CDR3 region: CATSRDPGLAGRETQYF. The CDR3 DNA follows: TGTGCCACCAGCAGAGATCCGGGACTAGCGGGAAGGGAGACCCAGTACTTC. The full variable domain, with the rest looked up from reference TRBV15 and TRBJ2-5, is DAMVIQNPRYQVTQFGKPVTLSCSQTLNHNVMYWYQQKSSQAPKLLFHYYDKDFNNEADTPDNFQSRRPNTSFCFLDIRSPGLGDTAMYLCATSRDPGLAGRETQYFGPGTRLLVL.

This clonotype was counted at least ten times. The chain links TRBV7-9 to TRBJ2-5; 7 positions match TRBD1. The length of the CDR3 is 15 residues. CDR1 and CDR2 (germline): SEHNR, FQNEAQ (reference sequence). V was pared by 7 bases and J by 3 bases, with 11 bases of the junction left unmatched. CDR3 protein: CASNAHDRVEETQYF. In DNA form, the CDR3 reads TGTGCCAGCAACGCACACGACAGGGTAGAAGAGACCCAGTACTTC.

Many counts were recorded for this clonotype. This chain's CDR3 is CASSSVGQANQPQHF. The CDR3 bases are TGTGCCAGTAGTTCTGTGGGACAGGCCAATCAGCCCCAGCATTTT. The V and J genes are TRBV19 and TRBJ1-5, with TRBD1 matching over 8 bases. Germline CDR1 and CDR2: LNHDA and SQIVND (reference sequence). The CDR3 extends over 15 amino acids. The trim removed 5 bases at V and 3 bases at J, leaving 6 bases unmatched. Variable domain in full (rest from reference TRBV19 and TRBJ1-5): DGGITQSPKYLFRKEGQNVTLSCEQNLNHDAMYWYRQDPGQGLRLIYYSQIVNDFQKGDIAEGYSVSREKKESFPLTVTSAQKNPTAFYLCASSSVGQANQPQHFGDGTRLSIL.

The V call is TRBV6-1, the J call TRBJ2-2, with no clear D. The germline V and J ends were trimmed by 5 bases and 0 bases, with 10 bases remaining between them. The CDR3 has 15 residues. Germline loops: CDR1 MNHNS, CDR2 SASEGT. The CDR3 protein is CASSQHPANTGELFF. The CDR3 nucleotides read TGTGCCAGCAGTCAACATCCCGCGAACACCGGGGAGCTGTTTTTT.

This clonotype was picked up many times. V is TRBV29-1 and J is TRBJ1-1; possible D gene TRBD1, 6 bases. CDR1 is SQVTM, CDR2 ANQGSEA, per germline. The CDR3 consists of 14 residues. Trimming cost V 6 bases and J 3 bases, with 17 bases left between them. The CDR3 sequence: CSVRQASGYTEAFF. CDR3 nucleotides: TGCAGCGTCAGACAGGCTTCCGGCTACACTGAAGCTTTCTTT. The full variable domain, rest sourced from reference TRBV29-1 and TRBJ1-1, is SAVISQKPSRDICQRGTSLTIQCQVDSQVTMMFWYRQQPGQSLTLIATANQGSEATYESGFVIDKFPISRPNLTFSTLTVSNMSPEDSSIYLCSVRQASGYTEAFFGQGTRLTVV.

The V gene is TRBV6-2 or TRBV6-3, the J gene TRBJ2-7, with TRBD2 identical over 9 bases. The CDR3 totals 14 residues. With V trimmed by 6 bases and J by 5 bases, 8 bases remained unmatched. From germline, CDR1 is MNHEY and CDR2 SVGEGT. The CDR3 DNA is TGTGCCAGCAGGATTAGCGGGGGCCTCCACGAGCAGTACTTC. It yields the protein CASRISGGLHEQYF.

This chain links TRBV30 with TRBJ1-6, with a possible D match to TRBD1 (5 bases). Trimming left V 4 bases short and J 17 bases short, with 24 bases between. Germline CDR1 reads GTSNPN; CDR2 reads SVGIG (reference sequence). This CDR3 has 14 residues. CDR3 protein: CAWKGPGQGERVHF. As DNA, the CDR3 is TGTGCCTGGAAAGGTCCTGGGCAGGGCGAACGTGTCCACTTT.

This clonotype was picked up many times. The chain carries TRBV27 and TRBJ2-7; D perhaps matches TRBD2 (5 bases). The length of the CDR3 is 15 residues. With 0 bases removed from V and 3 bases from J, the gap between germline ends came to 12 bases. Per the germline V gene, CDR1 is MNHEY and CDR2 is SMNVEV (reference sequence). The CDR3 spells CASSLSVPGIYEQYF. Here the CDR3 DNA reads TGTGCCAGCAGTTTATCGGTTCCGGGGATCTACGAGCAGTACTTC.

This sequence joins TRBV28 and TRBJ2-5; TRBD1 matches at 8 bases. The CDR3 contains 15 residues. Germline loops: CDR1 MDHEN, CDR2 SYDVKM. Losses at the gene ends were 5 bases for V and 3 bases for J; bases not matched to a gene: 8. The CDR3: CASSPGTGLKETQYF. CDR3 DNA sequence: TGTGCCAGCAGTCCAGGGACAGGTTTAAAAGAGACCCAGTACTTC.